These 30 T cell receptor beta chains were sequenced from one sample in a study of blood T cell repertoires in COVID-19 (dated by TCRdb to the early 2020s). Libraries were prepared through the immunoSEQ multiplex PCR assay. TCRdb obtained this table from immuneACCESS and retained in-frame rearrangements with V and J assigned. These tables miss some clones; where compared with another copy, unresolved V genes account for less than half of the shortfall, and the remainder is unexplained. Here the sample has about 430,000 clones; approximately 90% occur a single time. 1.4% of the sample is taken by the ten largest. Sequencing input: PBMCs or T cells enriched from blood (not recorded which). The origin of the receptors is a woman younger than 35 who had been exposed to COVID-19.

The genes are TRBV30 and TRBJ1-6; 8 nucleotides agree with TRBD1. The trim removed 4 bases at V and 2 bases at J, leaving 7 bases unmatched. Germline V gives CDR1 GTSNPN, CDR2 SVGIG (reference sequence). The CDR3 extends over 16 amino acids. For the CDR3, the DNA is TGTGCCTGGACCACAGGGGGGCAGGCCTATAATTCACCCCTCCACTTT. It translates to CAWTTGGQAYNSPLHF.

Only a few counts were recorded for this clone. The chain links TRBV19 to TRBJ1-2; tentative D call: TRBD1 (5 bases). Germline CDR1 and CDR2: LNHDA and SQIVND (reference sequence). V dropped 1 base and J dropped 4 bases, with 10 bases sitting between them. CDR3 length: 14 residues. The DNA for the CDR3 is TGTGCCAGTAGTATAGTTGACAGTGTCTATGGCTACACCTTC. It specifies CASSIVDSVYGYTF.

J is TRBJ2-7 and V is TRBV7-9, with 9 bases aligning to TRBD1. V dropped 2 bases and J dropped 4; count of bases not matched to a gene: 3. Per the germline V gene, CDR1 is SEHNR and CDR2 is FQNEAQ (reference sequence). There are 14 residues in the CDR3. CDR3 nucleotides: TGTGCCAGCAGCTTATGGGACAGGGATTACGAGCAGTACTTC. Translation gives CASSLWDRDYEQYF.

V gene TRBV6-5 combines with J gene TRBJ1-2; TRBD1 matches at 7 bases. Germline V gene sequence: CDR1 MNHEY, CDR2 SVGAGI. The CDR3 sequence is 15 residues long. V shed 5 bases and J 5 bases; nucleotides not matched to a gene: 11. In DNA form, the CDR3 reads TGTGCCAGCAGTCCCCCGGGACAGTACTATTATGGCTACACCTTC. As protein: CASSPPGQYYYGYTF.

This chain connects TRBV7-9 to TRBJ1-4, with D perhaps matching TRBD1 (5 bases). The ends were cut back, 2 bases at V and 7 bases at J, with 17 bases in the middle. The CDR3 covers 16 residues. Germline assignment: CDR1 SEHNR and CDR2 FQNEAQ (reference sequence). DNA of the CDR3: TGTGCCAGCAGCTTATTGGGAGGTCAGGGAGGTGAAAAACTGTTTTTT. It is translated as CASSLLGGQGGEKLFF. The full variable domain, with the rest looked up from reference TRBV7-9 and TRBJ1-4, is DTGVSQNPRHKITKRGQNVTFRCDPISEHNRLYWYRQTLGQGPEFLTYFQNEAQLEKSRLLSDRFSAERPKGSFSTLEIQRTEQGDSAMYLCASSLLGGQGGEKLFFGSGTQLSVL.

This clone occurred once. The chain has TRBV4-1 and TRBJ2-7; tentatively, D is TRBD2 (6 bases). V dropped 1 base and J dropped 0 bases, with 10 bases sitting between them. The CDR3 runs 15 residues. CDR1 is MGHRA, CDR2 YSYEKL, per germline. For the CDR3, the DNA is TGCGCCAGCAGCCAAGGGGACTCCCCCTCCTACGAGCAGTACTTC. It is translated as CASSQGDSPSYEQYF.

This clone has a handful of counts. This chain links TRBV4-3 with TRBJ1-2; the match to TRBD1 covers 7 bases. V was pared by 4 bases and J by 6 bases, with 8 bases of the junction left unmatched. The CDR3 contains 14 residues. CDR1 and CDR2 (germline): LGHNA, YSLEER. CDR3 nucleotides: TGCGCCAGCAGCCCCGACAGGGAATACGATGGCTACACCTTC. It translates to CASSPDREYDGYTF.

The chain is built from TRBV5-1 and TRBJ2-7; no clear D. Germline CDR1 SGHRS, CDR2 YFSETQ. This CDR3 is built from 12 residues. V gave up 3 bases and J gave up 3 bases, with 7 bases separating them. The CDR3: CASSSSSYEQYF. Here the CDR3 DNA reads TGCGCCAGCAGCTCGTCCAGCTACGAGCAGTACTTC.

The chain carries TRBV5-1 and TRBJ2-7; D is perhaps TRBD2 (6 bases). CDR3 length: 15 amino acids. The germline V and J ends were trimmed by 2 bases and 1 base, with 13 bases remaining between them. Looked up from germline, CDR1 is SGHRS and CDR2 is YFSETQ. DNA of the CDR3: TGCGCCAGCAGCTTCGGGACTGTTGATTCCTACGAGCAGTACTTC. This translates into CASSFGTVDSYEQYF.

The chain uses TRBV5-1 and TRBJ1-4; D unresolved. The CDR3 sequence is 16 residues long. The germline V gene encodes CDR1 SGHRS and CDR2 YFSETQ. The V and J ends lost 4 bases and 7 bases respectively, with 20 bases between them. CDR3 loop: CASSPSGPALSEKLFF. The CDR3 DNA is TGCGCCAGCAGCCCCTCGGGTCCCGCTCTCAGTGAAAAACTGTTTTTT.

The J gene is TRBJ2-3, the V gene TRBV29-1; D might be TRBD2 (6 bases). CDR1 SQVTM and CDR2 ANQGSEA come from the germline V gene. V was trimmed by 7 bases and J by 5 bases, leaving 22 bases between them. The CDR3 has 15 amino acids. The CDR3 nucleotides read TGCAGCGCCCGGACCCTAGCGCCCCTAGGAGATACGCAGTATTTT. This translates into CSARTLAPLGDTQYF.

This clone was found many times. The chain carries TRBV7-8 and TRBJ2-2, with 12 nucleotides matching TRBD2. Germline V lookup: CDR1 SGHVS, CDR2 FQNEAQ. The CDR3 loop spans 16 amino acids. Germline trimming cut 1 base from V and 7 bases from J; bases unmatched to any gene: 4. The chain's CDR3 is CASSLELAGGYGELFF. CDR3 sequence (DNA): TGTGCCAGCAGCTTAGAACTAGCGGGGGGATACGGGGAGCTGTTTTTT.

V usage is TRBV9 and J usage is TRBJ1-2, with TRBD1 matching 7 bases. Germline V CDR1 and CDR2: SGDLS, YYNGEE. The CDR3 runs 15 residues. V shed 0 bases and J 8 bases; nucleotides not matched to a gene: 10. CDR3 sequence reads: CASSVEGGPLRGYTF. CDR3 DNA: TGTGCCAGCAGCGTAGAAGGGGGCCCTCTCCGCGGCTACACCTTC.

The chain joins TRBV7-9 to TRBJ2-3; 12 bases align to TRBD2. The CDR3 is made up of 18 amino acids. Germline assignment: CDR1 SEHNR and CDR2 FQNEAQ (reference sequence). With V trimmed by 3 bases and J by 0 bases, 7 bases remained unmatched. The CDR3 DNA sequence: TGTGCCAGCAGCTTCCCGGGACTAGCGGGCTATAGCACAGATACGCAGTATTTT. Its protein is CASSFPGLAGYSTDTQYF.

This clone was recorded only once. The chain joins TRBV3-1 (or the pseudogene TRBV3-2) to TRBJ2-5; D not certain. Germline V gene sequence: CDR1 LGHDT, CDR2 YNNKEL (reference sequence). V lost 3 bases and J lost 0, with 17 bases in between. The CDR3 runs 17 residues. The CDR3: CASSHPIPGLYQETQYF. The CDR3 nucleotides are TGTGCCAGCAGCCATCCTATCCCCGGGTTGTACCAAGAGACCCAGTACTTC.

This clone was seen a few times. The chain joins TRBV11-3 to TRBJ1-6, with TRBD1 matching over 7 bases. Germline V gives CDR1 SGHNT, CDR2 YENEEA. V lost 5 bases and J lost 0; bases outside the gene matches: 10. This CDR3 spans 18 amino acids. The CDR3 DNA reads TGTGCCAGCAGCCTCTTAGGGACAGCGAGCTCCTATAATTCACCCCTCCACTTT. It yields the protein CASSLLGTASSYNSPLHF. Supplemented by reference TRBV11-3 and TRBJ1-6, the full variable domain reads EAGVVQSPRYKIIEKKQPVAFWCNPISGHNTLYWYLQNLGQGPELLIRYENEEAVDDSQLPKDRFSAERLKGVDSTLKIQPAELGDSAVYLCASSLLGTASSYNSPLHFGNGTRLTVT.

V is TRBV19 and J is TRBJ2-1, with 10 bases lining up with TRBD1. The germline CDR1 and CDR2 sequences are LNHDA and SQIVND (reference sequence). This CDR3 is built from 14 residues. Trimming at V came to 1 base and at J to 6 bases, leaving 0 bases not matched to a gene. CDR3 region: CASSIGTGGNEQFF. CDR3 coding DNA: TGTGCCAGTAGTATAGGGACAGGGGGCAATGAGCAGTTCTTC.

The chain links TRBV7-2 to TRBJ2-2; TRBD2 aligns across 11 bases. CDR3 size: 15 residues. Germline V gene data show CDR1 as SGHTA and CDR2 as FQGNSA. Unmatched junction bases numbered 7, after V lost 3 bases and J lost 10 bases. The CDR3 protein is CASSFSGGAVKELFF. The CDR3 DNA follows: TGTGCCAGCAGCTTTAGCGGGGGGGCTGTTAAGGAGCTGTTTTTT.

The chain combines TRBV27 with TRBJ2-5; TRBD2 agrees at 16 bases. Trimming cost V 4 bases and J 5 bases; bases outside gene matches: 1. The CDR3 totals 15 residues. The germline V gene has CDR1 MNHEY and CDR2 SMNVEV (reference sequence). The CDR3 reads CASSSGLAGGETQYF. The CDR3 DNA sequence: TGTGCCAGCAGTTCGGGACTAGCGGGAGGGGAGACCCAGTACTTC.

This chain uses TRBV5-1 with TRBJ2-5; 8 positions agree with TRBD1. Germline assignment: CDR1 SGHRS and CDR2 YFSETQ. Trimming at V came to 3 bases and at J to 3 bases, leaving 4 bases not matched to a gene. The CDR3 extends over 14 amino acids. CDR3 bases: TGCGCCAGCAGCTACGGACAGGGAAAAGAGACCCAGTACTTC. This codes for CASSYGQGKETQYF.

The rearrangement links TRBV7-9 to TRBJ2-7; TRBD2 might be the D (6 bases). The V gene's germline CDR1 is SEHNR and CDR2 FQNEAQ (reference sequence). The CDR3 spans 16 residues. The V gene lost 2 bases and the J gene lost 0 bases, with 14 bases spanning the gap. CDR3 bases: TGTGCCAGCAGCTTACCAGGGACTTTCTACTCCTACGAGCAGTACTTC. It yields the protein CASSLPGTFYSYEQYF.

The rearrangement joins TRBV18 to TRBJ2-5; D call uncertain. Germline V gene sequence: CDR1 KGHSH, CDR2 LQKENI. This CDR3 has 14 residues. The V and J ends lost 2 bases and 5 bases respectively, with 12 bases between them. The CDR3 reads CASSPSGRSETQYF. CDR3 DNA sequence: TGTGCCAGCTCACCATCGGGTAGGAGTGAGACCCAGTACTTC.

The rearrangement joins TRBV5-4 to TRBJ2-3, with 11 bases that match TRBD2. Germline V gives CDR1 SGHNT, CDR2 YYREEE (reference sequence). This CDR3 has 15 amino acids. The V and J ends lost 4 bases and 3 bases, in that order; junction bases with no gene match: 4. CDR3 region: CASSGSGRGTDTQYF. As DNA, the CDR3 is TGTGCCAGCAGCGGTAGCGGGAGGGGTACAGATACGCAGTATTTT.

This sequence joins TRBV6-1 and TRBJ2-1; D may be TRBD1 (7 bases). V gave up 2 bases and J gave up 9 bases, with 11 bases separating them. This CDR3 has 13 residues. Germline V gene sequence: CDR1 MNHNS, CDR2 SASEGT. CDR3 in amino acids: CASSERQGGEQFF. The CDR3 DNA sequence: TGTGCCAGCAGTGAAAGACAGGGAGGTGAGCAGTTCTTC.

The chain employs TRBV28 and TRBJ2-1; maybe TRBD1 (5 bases). Trimming stripped 8 bases from V and 6 bases from J, with 32 bases between. The CDR3 covers 19 residues. Germline V gives CDR1 MDHEN, CDR2 SYDVKM. The CDR3 loop is CASQKNSKAWGRTANEQFF. CDR3 nucleotides: TGTGCCAGCCAGAAAAACTCAAAAGCCTGGGGCCGTACTGCCAATGAGCAGTTCTTC.

The V and J genes are TRBV5-6 and TRBJ2-1; TRBD1 matches 9 bases. CDR3 length: 17 amino acids. J lost 8 bases, V lost 0 bases, and 12 bases had no gene match. Germline lookup yields CDR1 SGHDT and CDR2 YYEEEE. The CDR3 sequence is CASSLARGTGPRDEQFF. DNA of the CDR3: TGTGCCAGCAGCTTGGCCCGAGGGACAGGGCCGCGGGATGAGCAGTTCTTC.

The rearrangement links TRBV24-1 to TRBJ2-2; TRBD1 matches at 11 bases. The CDR3 sequence is 15 residues long. V shed 6 bases, J shed 7 bases, and the junction held 6 bases outside the gene matches. In germline, CDR1 is KGHDR, CDR2 SFDVKD. In nucleotides, the CDR3 is TGTGCCACCAGTTGGGGACAGGGGGTCTTCGGGGAGCTGTTTTTT. Translation gives CATSWGQGVFGELFF.

The CDR3 loop reads CASSPGQGRGGFSYEQYF. DNA for the CDR3: TGCGCCAGCAGCCCGGGACAGGGCCGGGGCGGGTTCTCCTACGAGCAGTACTTC. The chain has TRBV5-1 and TRBJ2-7, with 9 nucleotides matching TRBD1. Trimming removed 4 bases from V and 0 bases from J; junction bases left unmatched: 14. CDR1 SGHRS and CDR2 YFSETQ come from the germline V gene. The CDR3 spans 18 residues.

The gene calls are TRBV6-4 and TRBJ2-2, with D possibly matching TRBD1 (6 bases). The CDR3 is 15 residues long. The germline V and J ends were trimmed by 6 bases and 4 bases, with 15 bases remaining between them. Germline lookup yields CDR1 MRHNA and CDR2 SNTAGT. The CDR3 nucleotides are TGTGCCAGCAGCTCTGAGGGGGTGGGCACCGGGGAGCTGTTTTTT. The encoded protein is CASSSEGVGTGELFF.

The V call is TRBV7-9, the J call TRBJ2-2, with TRBD2 identical over 13 bases. Germline CDR1 reads SEHNR; CDR2 reads FQNEAQ (reference sequence). CDR3 length equals 17 residues. Unmatched junction bases numbered 6, after V lost 5 bases and J lost 3 bases. This CDR3 reads CASSRWTSGGHTGELFF. DNA of the CDR3: TGTGCCAGCAGCCGCTGGACTAGCGGGGGACACACCGGGGAGCTGTTTTTT.